The entry below gives a single TCR beta chain sequence along with its context. Its binding antigen is unknown. No per-base quality is available; no much larger clone lies one base away. The donors were healthy, HIV-negative adults with no recently reported acute infections or vaccinations. Every donor was a Caucasian adult living in Nashville, Tennessee, USA. Magnetic negative selection was used to enrich CD4+ T cells, after which naive cells were positively selected on CD45RA and the negative fraction became the memory subset. Blood was collected by leukapheresis, and PBMCs were isolated by Ficoll-Histopaque density gradient centrifugation and then cryopreserved in liquid nitrogen vapor phase. Purity and quantity of every magnetically sorted T cell population were checked by analytical flow cytometry. From each sorted fraction, genomic DNA was isolated and quantified by UV absorbance on a Nanodrop 2000c.

This sample was taken from a study of shared clonotypes between healthy human individuals (dated by TCRdb to 2019 to 2021). The study in broad terms: The cohort comprised a couple of women and three men aged 18 to 49 years. For each donor, three plates each were used for CD4 naive and CD4 memory, two plates were used for CD8 naive, and one plate was used for CD8 memory. The study deeply sequenced blood TCR repertoires of about five healthy adults to estimate repertoire size and the extent of clonotype sharing between individuals. To increase sequencing depth and limit assay-specific biases, different laboratories used diverse techniques to prepare libraries and sequence TCR repertoires. Each donor's leukapheresis produced roughly between roughly 0.85 and 9 billion PBMCs.

Taken from cysteine to phenylalanine, the CDR3 has 13 residues. Here the CDR3 DNA is all that survives: 39 bases in frame from base 1. CDR1 and CDR2 (MDHEN, SYDVKM) derive from the germline V gene. Trimming removed 10 bases from V and 5 bases from J, leaving 17 bases between the germline ends. Paper-wide results and their limitations: Rarefaction of sorted-subset datasets indicated incomplete sequencing despite the large sequencing depth. Sampling was restricted to blood, and TCR repertoires in tissues likely differ from the TCR repertoires found in blood. Sharing across a few donors was observed for about 5% of naive CD4, less than 4% of naive CD8, roughly 2.4% of memory CD4, and around 0.4% of memory CD8 clonotypes. Higher generation probabilities were observed for clonotypes shared by all four sorted-subset donors than for non-shared clonotypes. Because the study included only a small number of donors, the genetic and exposure-history diversity represented was limited. Estimated clonotype richness was generally larger for naive than for memory subsets. Pairwise subsampling indicated that sequencing depth was expected to affect the degree of clonotype sharing among donors.

Using the deep immunoSEQ assay, multiplex PCR amplified TCR CDR3 regions from genomic DNA. Extracted genomic DNA from each cell subset was distributed evenly across all wells of several immunoSEQ 96-well plates, and each plate was treated as a replicate. For sorted subsets, approximately 0.2 ug of genomic DNA, equivalent to roughly 30,000 T cell genomes, went into each replicate PCR. The purified libraries were quantified using a Qubit 3.0 fluorometer, sized with a Bioanalyzer 2100, and then quantified again using the KAPA Library Quantification kit. A separate single-read 150-cycle Illumina NextSeq 550 flow cell was used to sequence each immunoSEQ 96-well plate. The authors processed their data as follows. Because the immunoSEQ output held only junctional sequences and lacked quality scores, the filtering could not match the filtering applied to full-length reads. To assign V/J genes and CDR3, sequences were annotated using PyIR, a Python wrapper for IgBLAST v1.9, with IMGT germline references. Reads with weak V/J assignments (E-value above 1e-6), missing CDR3, stop codons, out-of-frame junctions, or ambiguous translated residues were removed. V3J clonotypes were defined as sequences sharing an identical inferred V gene, J gene, and CDR3 amino acid sequence. Percentage overlap between repertoires was computed as shared unique clonotypes divided by the size of the smaller repertoire. RTK rarefaction, the Chao1 estimator, and Recon v2.1 estimates of unobserved clonotypes were used to assess repertoire richness. OLGA was used to compute generation probabilities for all TCRbeta clonotypes that the gDNA method yielded from several donors. Here the immuneACCESS table is served through TCRdb, limited to in-frame sequences with V and J called. Missing clones are a known gap in these copies; in checked studies unresolved V genes cover under half, and the rest lacks a known reason. V and J calls and clone size are as listed in that table; D and trimming were resolved from the DNA. The sample yields about 1.1 million clones; about four fifths were counted once. Of the sample, 0.6% to 0.75% is held by the ten largest clones.

The source of this sequence is a man between 18 and 35 years old in good health. Some clones in this sample may be carry-over from other donors' samples. The receptor chain draws on TRBV28 and TRBJ2-5; a tentative D call is TRBD2 (7 bases match). The sample taken for sequencing was memory CD4+ T cells from PBMCs. The sample's cell subset or site, from its label and the paper: CD45RA-negative fraction. The CDR3 here reads CAIGLGGRETQYF. The DNA reads TGTGCCATCGGACTGGGGGGGCGGGAGACCCAGTACTTC.